Below are 25 T cell receptor beta chains sequenced from a single sample in a study of cytomegalovirus exposure and HLA in healthy donors. The table came from immunoSEQ multiplex PCR; TCRdb's copy has only in-frame clones and leaves some out. The data show some 99,000 clones, with about nine tenths seen just once and about 2% held by the top ten. The sequenced sample consisted of PBMCs. The receptor set was obtained from a woman under 30 in good health and CMV-seronegative.

The chain links TRBV27 to TRBJ2-1; perhaps TRBD2 as D (7 bases). The V gene lost 1 base and the J gene lost 7 bases, with 14 bases spanning the gap. The CDR3 is made up of 15 amino acids. The V gene's germline CDR1 is MNHEY and CDR2 SMNVEV (reference sequence). The CDR3 DNA is TGTGCCAGCAGTTTATGGGGGGGCACGGGTAATGAGCAGTTCTTC. Encoded protein: CASSLWGGTGNEQFF.

This chain uses TRBV7-2 with TRBJ1-4; D possibly corresponds to TRBD1 (6 bases). CDR3 length: 16 residues. With 5 bases removed from V and 4 bases from J, the gap between germline ends came to 17 bases. Germline V gene lookup returns CDR1 SGHTA and CDR2 FQGNSA. The CDR3 nucleotides are TGTGCCAGCAGCAGCTCCGGGACACGCAGTAATGAAAAACTGTTTTTT. Residues: CASSSSGTRSNEKLFF.

This chain links TRBV5-6 with TRBJ1-1, with D possibly being TRBD1 (6 bases). The V end lost 3 bases, the J end lost 4 bases, and 19 bases lay between the germline ends. From germline, CDR1 is SGHDT and CDR2 YYEEEE. There are 16 residues in the CDR3. The CDR3 sequence is CASSSGGGASFTEAFF. The CDR3 DNA reads as TGTGCCAGCAGCTCGGGTGGGGGGGCGAGCTTCACTGAAGCTTTCTTT.

This chain uses TRBV7-2 with TRBJ2-7; TRBD2 agrees at 7 bases. V lost 3 bases and J lost 3; bases outside the gene matches: 2. Germline CDR1 SGHTA, CDR2 FQGNSA. This CDR3 contains 13 residues. The CDR3 sequence is CASSLRGYYEQYF. The CDR3 DNA reads as TGTGCCAGCAGCTTGCGGGGGTACTACGAGCAGTACTTC. Based on the CDR3 plus reference TRBV7-2 and TRBJ2-7, the full variable domain is GAGVSQSPSNKVTEKGKDVELRCDPISGHTALYWYRQSLGQGLEFLIYFQGNSAPDKSGLPSDRFSAERTGGSVSTLTIQRTQQEDSAVYLCASSLRGYYEQYFGPGTRLTVT.

The chain uses TRBV7-9 and TRBJ1-4; the D is unclear. V gave up 4 bases and J gave up 4 bases, with 10 bases separating them. This CDR3 is built from 14 residues. Germline V lookup: CDR1 SEHNR, CDR2 FQNEAQ (reference sequence). The CDR3 region has the DNA TGTGCCAGCAGCTGGAACAGTTATAATGAAAAACTGTTTTTT. Residues: CASSWNSYNEKLFF.

The chain uses TRBV7-9 and TRBJ2-7; 8 bases are shared with TRBD1. The CDR3 loop spans 15 amino acids. Germline loops: CDR1 SEHNR, CDR2 FQNEAQ (reference sequence). Trimming took 5 bases from V and 12 from J; bases not matched to a gene: 18. CDR3 sequence (DNA): TGTGCCAGCAGCCCCCAGGGTGGACAGGGAAGGAGGAGGTACTTC. Protein product: CASSPQGGQGRRRYF.

CDR3 nucleotide sequence: TGTGCCAGCAGCTCAAACTGGGACAGGGCCTATGGCTACACCTTC. As protein: CASSSNWDRAYGYTF. This chain connects TRBV11-2 to TRBJ1-2; 9 bases line up with TRBD1. V trimming: 4 bases; J trimming: 4 bases; junction bases outside the gene matches: 7. The germline V gene has CDR1 SGHAT and CDR2 FQNNGV. The CDR3 is 15 amino acids.

CDR3 coding DNA: TGTGCCAGCAGTTTATCGGGTCGACAGGGTGACTATGGCTACACCTTC. Translated: CASSLSGRQGDYGYTF. The chain is built from TRBV27 and TRBJ1-2, with 7 bases that match TRBD1. This CDR3 has 16 amino acids. Trimming removed 0 bases from V and 3 bases from J; junction bases left unmatched: 7. The germline V gene has CDR1 MNHEY and CDR2 SMNVEV (reference sequence).

The count of this clone is one. The chain couples TRBV14 to TRBJ1-2; tentatively, D is TRBD1 (6 bases). The CDR3 consists of 19 residues. Per the germline V gene, CDR1 is SGHDN and CDR2 is FVKESK. V was trimmed by 3 bases and J by 1 base, leaving 24 bases between them. CDR3 sequence: CASSHVFYREGLVNYGYTF. The CDR3 DNA follows: TGTGCCAGCAGCCATGTTTTCTACAGGGAAGGCCTGGTTAACTATGGCTACACCTTC.

The chain couples TRBV5-1 to TRBJ2-3, with 10 nucleotides matching TRBD1. CDR1 is SGHRS and CDR2 is YFSETQ in the germline V gene. The CDR3 has 14 residues. The V segment lost 2 bases and the J segment 6 bases; nucleotides outside the gene matches: 3. Here the CDR3 reads CASSFTGQGDTQYF. CDR3 in DNA: TGCGCCAGCAGCTTCACGGGACAGGGGGATACGCAGTATTTT.

V is TRBV6-5 and J is TRBJ2-1, with TRBD1 identical over 7 bases. Germline V lookup: CDR1 MNHEY, CDR2 SVGAGI. The CDR3 consists of 12 residues. V was clipped by 5 bases and J by 9 bases; unmatched bases: 4. In nucleotides, the CDR3 is TGTGCCAGCAGTGAAGGGGGCGGTGAGCAGTTCTTC. This codes for CASSEGGGEQFF.

As DNA, the CDR3 is TGCGCCAGCAGTGAGGGGGACAGGGCCAGAAACGAGTATCAGCCCCAGCATTTT. Translation gives CASSEGDRARNEYQPQHF. This chain uses TRBV10-1 with TRBJ1-5, with 9 nucleotides matching TRBD1. V was clipped by 2 bases and J by 5 bases; unmatched bases: 13. This CDR3 region has 18 residues. Germline V lookup: CDR1 WNHNN, CDR2 SYGVQD (reference sequence).

V is TRBV30 and J is TRBJ2-1; TRBD2 matches 7 bases. Unmatched junction bases numbered 2, after V lost 0 bases and J lost 6 bases. Germline lookup yields CDR1 GTSNPN and CDR2 SVGIG (reference sequence). CDR3 length equals 13 residues. The CDR3 is CAWSVAGSNEQFF. The CDR3 bases are TGTGCCTGGAGTGTAGCGGGGTCCAATGAGCAGTTCTTC.

The chain links TRBV4-3 to TRBJ2-7; 12 bases agree with TRBD1. The CDR3 length is 14 residues. Germline V CDR1 and CDR2: LGHNA, YSLEER. With 4 bases clipped from V and 7 bases from J, the junction kept 5 bases outside the gene matches. The CDR3 DNA is TGCGCCAGCAGCCCGGGACAGGGGGCATTTGAGCAGTACTTC. As protein: CASSPGQGAFEQYF.

For this clone: At one end, the junction sequence differs from germline, possibly due to a read error. V usage is TRBV6-1 and J usage is TRBJ2-5; 7 bases agree with TRBD2. The germline V gene encodes CDR1 MNHNS and CDR2 SASEGT. This CDR3 contains 16 residues. In nucleotides, the CDR3 is TGTGCCAGCAGGGAAGGGCTGCGGGGGAATAGAGAGACCCAGTACTTC. This sequence encodes CASREGLRGNRETQYF.

The rearrangement links TRBV6-6 to TRBJ2-7, with TRBD2 matching over 11 bases. The V gene's germline CDR1 is MNHNY and CDR2 SVGAGI (reference sequence). The V and J ends lost 0 bases and 7 bases, in that order; junction bases with no gene match: 8. The CDR3 is 16 residues long. The CDR3 sequence: CASSYSLAGGPREQYF. DNA for the CDR3: TGTGCCAGCAGTTACTCTTTAGCGGGGGGGCCTCGGGAGCAGTACTTC.

This chain connects TRBV2 to TRBJ1-5, with a weak D call TRBD1 (6 bases). Germline CDR1 SNHLY, CDR2 FYNNEI. Trimming removed 6 bases at V and 2 bases at J, with 17 bases between. The length of the CDR3 is 16 residues. CDR3: CASSLGGGRGNQPQHF. CDR3 in DNA: TGTGCCAGCAGCCTCGGGGGGGGGCGAGGCAATCAGCCCCAGCATTTT.

The chain joins TRBV5-6 to TRBJ2-5; TRBD2 matches 9 bases. Germline V lookup: CDR1 SGHDT, CDR2 YYEEEE. V lost 4 bases, J lost 5 bases, and 15 bases stayed unmatched. The CDR3 runs to 17 residues. CDR3 DNA sequence: TGTGCCAGCAGCAGGGACGGCGGGAGGGCCTTGTGGGAGACCCAGTACTTC. This translates into CASSRDGGRALWETQYF. The entire variable domain, with the rest obtained from reference TRBV5-6 and TRBJ2-5, is as follows: DAGVTQSPTHLIKTRGQQVTLRCSPKSGHDTVSWYQQALGQGPQFIFQYYEEEERQRGNFPDRFSGHQFPNYSSELNVNALLLGDSALYLCASSRDGGRALWETQYFGPGTRLLVL.

The V call is TRBV7-9, the J call TRBJ1-6; TRBD1 matches at 7 bases. The V gene end was trimmed by 4 bases and the J gene end by 7 bases; junction bases not matched to a gene: 7. Germline values: CDR1 SEHNR, CDR2 FQNEAQ (reference sequence). This CDR3 has 15 residues. The DNA of the CDR3 is TGTGCCAGCAGCTCGGGACAGCGAGCAAATTCACCCCTCCACTTT. This gives the protein CASSSGQRANSPLHF.

This clone was found a few times. The chain has TRBV28 and TRBJ1-2; D remains ambiguous. V was clipped by 4 bases and J by 7 bases, with 10 bases between them. CDR3 length: 12 amino acids. Per germline, CDR1 MDHEN and CDR2 SYDVKM. CDR3 protein: CASSSEERGYTF. The CDR3 nucleotides are TGTGCCAGCAGTTCGGAGGAGCGTGGCTACACCTTC.

This chain uses TRBV4-3 with TRBJ1-5; D perhaps matches TRBD1 (6 bases). CDR1 is LGHNA, CDR2 YSLEER, per germline. The CDR3 runs to 17 residues. V lost 0 bases and J lost 1, with 13 bases in between. The CDR3 DNA sequence: TGCGCCAGCAGCCAAGATGGTCGGGGGGGCAGCAATCAGCCCCAGCATTTT. This gives the protein CASSQDGRGGSNQPQHF.

The gene calls are TRBV29-1 and TRBJ2-1; possible D gene TRBD1, 6 bases. CDR1 is SQVTM and CDR2 is ANQGSEA in the germline V gene. CDR3 length: 15 residues. Trimming pared 6 bases from V and 2 bases from J, leaving 17 bases between. Here the CDR3 DNA reads TGCAGCGTGGTCGGGACACTTGCCACCTACAATGAGCAGTTCTTC. This sequence encodes CSVVGTLATYNEQFF.

The J gene is TRBJ2-2, the V gene TRBV11-3; a weak D match, TRBD2 (5 bases). This CDR3 comprises 16 residues. V was pared by 5 bases and J by 5 bases, with 18 bases between. Germline CDR1 and CDR2: SGHNT and YENEEA. CDR3 region: CASSPSHGRGTGELFF. CDR3 DNA: TGTGCCAGCAGCCCCTCCCACGGAAGAGGGACCGGGGAGCTGTTTTTT. Drawing the rest from reference TRBV11-3 and TRBJ2-2, the complete variable domain is EAGVVQSPRYKIIEKKQPVAFWCNPISGHNTLYWYLQNLGQGPELLIRYENEEAVDDSQLPKDRFSAERLKGVDSTLKIQPAELGDSAVYLCASSPSHGRGTGELFFGEGSRLTVL.

The gene calls are TRBV10-3 and TRBJ1-3; D is undetermined. This CDR3 region has 16 residues. The V gene's germline CDR1 is ENHRY and CDR2 SYGVKD. V was clipped by 11 bases and J by 0 bases, with 20 bases between them. The CDR3 DNA sequence: TGTGCCTCCCATTCACGGCGGATACTCTCTGGAAACACCATATATTTT. Its protein is CASHSRRILSGNTIYF.

V gene TRBV27 combines with J gene TRBJ1-4; D is ambiguous. The CDR3 spans 15 residues. Between the trimmed V and J ends, which lost 3 bases and 8 bases, there was a span of 16 bases. Per the germline V gene, CDR1 is MNHEY and CDR2 is SMNVEV (reference sequence). CDR3: CASSFGRAREEKLFF. CDR3 DNA sequence: TGTGCCAGCAGTTTTGGGCGGGCGCGTGAAGAAAAACTGTTTTTT. Full variable domain (outside the CDR3, taken from reference TRBV27 and TRBJ1-4): EAQVTQNPRYLITVTGKKLTVTCSQNMNHEYMSWYRQDPGLGLRQIYYSMNVEVTDKGDVPEGYKVSRKEKRNFPLILESPSPNQTSLYFCASSFGRAREEKLFFGSGTQLSVL.